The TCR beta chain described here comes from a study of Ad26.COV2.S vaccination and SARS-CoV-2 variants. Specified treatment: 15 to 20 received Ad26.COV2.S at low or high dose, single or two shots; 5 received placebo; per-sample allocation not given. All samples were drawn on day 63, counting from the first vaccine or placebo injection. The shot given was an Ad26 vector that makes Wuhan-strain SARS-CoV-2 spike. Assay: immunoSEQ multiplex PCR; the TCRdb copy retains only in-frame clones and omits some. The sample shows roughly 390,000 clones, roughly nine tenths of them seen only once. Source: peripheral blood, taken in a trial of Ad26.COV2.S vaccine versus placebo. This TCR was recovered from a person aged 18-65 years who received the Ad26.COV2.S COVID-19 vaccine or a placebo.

Written as DNA, the CDR3 is TGTGCCACCAGCAGAGATGTAGAAACAGACAATGAAAAACTGTTTTTT. Its protein product is CATSRDVETDNEKLFF. The chain has TRBV15 and TRBJ1-4; D is ambiguous. The CDR3 sequence is 16 residues long. CDR1 and CDR2 from the germline V gene are LNHNV and YYDKDF (reference sequence). The V and J ends lost 0 bases and 5 bases respectively, with 13 bases between them.